This T cell receptor beta chain was documented in a study of blood T cell repertoires in COVID-19 (dated by TCRdb to the early 2020s). Describing the broader study: Samples covering the acute and convalescent phases of COVID-19 were provided by collaborators in the United States, Italy and Spain. The material from the prospective study consisted of cDNA or gDNA derived from T cells, B-cell-depleted T cells, or PBMCs. Deeply sampled blood TCRbeta repertoires from subjects exposed to, actively infected with, or recovered from COVID-19 were included in the dataset. A freely available public database, intended as a resource for researchers studying the immune response to SARS-CoV-2, is where the repertoires were released. The samples were drawn from two sources: the first 160 participants of the ongoing ImmuneRACE study, and 1,000 to 1,500 subjects contributed by 6 global collaborators. Nearly every sample came with metadata listing a de-identified subject ID, COVID-19 status, age in years and sex. Where available, HLA class I and class II types were taken from metadata supplied by the sample provider and were not determined by assay-based typing. What the study reported, not specific to this receptor: How much clinical and demographic metadata was included differed by source and by participant, and the metadata was provided uncurated.

Notes on this clone: The target of this receptor is not known. Base qualities are not at hand, and no much larger clone is one base apart.

At one collaborating source in Seattle, patients were enrolled during active infection and were followed longitudinally through the course of disease. Whole blood was collected in K2EDTA tubes by collaborating institutions according to the institutions' own protocols. For TCRbeta analysis, collaborators shipped samples in one of three forms: frozen whole blood, isolated PBMCs, or DNA extracted from either of those sample types. TCRbeta CDR3 regions were amplified from genomic DNA using the immunoSEQ Assay, a bias-controlled multiplex PCR. In the original analysis: The number of nucleated cells in each sample was estimated from the amplification of reference gene primers within the assay. Sequence reads were collapsed and filtered to measure the absolute abundance of every unique TCRbeta CDR3 rearrangement. Productive Simpson clonality was computed per sample as the square root of Simpson's diversity index over productive rearrangements. TCRdb obtained this table from immuneACCESS and retained in-frame rearrangements with V and J assigned. These tables miss some clones; where compared with another copy, unresolved V genes account for less than half of the shortfall, and the remainder is unexplained. The V and J calls and clone size come from that table; D and trimming were worked out from the DNA. The sample contains roughly 58,000 clones, approximately 80% of them found a single time. About 30% of the sample goes to the ten largest clones.

Clipping removes 4 bases from V and 7 bases from J, with 9 as the unmatched junction base count. Measured from the cysteine to the phenylalanine, the CDR3 is 16 residues long. Of the read, only the CDR3 DNA is kept; its 48 bases are in frame from base 1. CDR1 SNHLY and CDR2 FYNNEI are derived from the germline V gene. Input material: peripheral blood. Recombination linked TRBV2 to TRBJ1-5, and 11 bases in between align with TRBD1. This receptor was identified in a man between 60 and 75 years old with COVID-19, enrolled during active disease. The CDR3 reads CASSGRTGGASQPQHF. The DNA reads as follows: TGTGCCAGCAGTGGGAGGACAGGGGGCGCGAGCCAGCCCCAGCATTTT.